The clone carrying this TCR beta chain was picked up one time. Its antigen is unknown. This entry belongs to a study of OX40 agonist ivuxolimab in advanced cancers. The overall study: Head and neck, renal cell, melanoma or hepatocellular carcinoma were the cancers that dose-escalation patients had. The study reported partial responses in three patients: one hepatocellular carcinoma, two cutaneous melanoma.

Study findings and constraints: Expanded peripheral T-cell antigen specificity went undetermined.

Sequencing used immunoSEQ multiplex PCR; TCRdb keeps in-frame clones, though not all of them. The table has around 56,000 clones, 70% to 85% seen once; the top ten hold about 1.6%. Germline V gene sequence: CDR1 SGHAT, CDR2 FQNNGV. The germline V and J ends were trimmed by 2 bases and 3 bases, with 0 bases remaining between them. The CDR3 loop spans 11 amino acids. The genes are TRBV11-2 and TRBJ2-3; unclear D gene. The TCR was taken from an adult with an advanced solid tumor such as melanoma, head and neck, liver or kidney cancer. Material: CD4+ or CD8+ T cells sorted from blood, obtained in a trial of the OX40 agonist ivuxolimab. The CDR3 sequence: CASSLTDTQYF. DNA for the CDR3: TGTGCCAGCAGCTTAACAGATACGCAGTATTTT. Combining the CDR3 with reference TRBV11-2 and TRBJ2-3 gives the whole variable domain EAGVAQSPRYKIIEKRQSVAFWCNPISGHATLYWYQQILGQGPKLLIQFQNNGVVDDSQLPKDRFSAERLKGVDSTLKIQPAKLEDSAVYLCASSLTDTQYFGPGTRLTVL.